This TCR beta chain was identified during a study of identical twins. Study findings and constraints: Memory repertoires showed no such pattern, whereas abundant cord blood beta clonotypes carried fewer insertions.

There are a few counts of this clonotype. Its antigen remains unidentified. TCRdb reprocessed the 5' RACE reads with MiXCR, giving one entry per CDR3 protein. The sample yields about 240,000 distinct CDR3 sequences, roughly a tenth seen once. The CDR3 is 17 residues long. The junction had 10 bases not matched to a gene; V was cut back by 5 bases and J by 0 bases. Germline-derived CDR1 and CDR2 are MGHRA and YSYEKL. The chain recombines TRBV4-1 with TRBJ1-3, with 7 bases identical to TRBD1. The clonotype comes from a man aged 50-60 years in good health. The specimen sequenced was memory T cells sorted from blood. The CDR3 DNA is TGCGCCAGCAGCAATAACGGACAGGTCCTCTCTGGAAACACCATATATTTT. Its translation is CASSNNGQVLSGNTIYF.